Below are 29 T cell receptor beta chains sequenced from a single sample in a study of T cell responses to AZD1222 COVID-19 vaccine. Method: immunoSEQ multiplex PCR; TCRdb's copy keeps in-frame clones and lacks some. The data show about 120,000 clones, around 88% seen once. Sample: peripheral blood, taken on day 0 of AZD1222 vaccination. The receptors originated from an adult in good health.

The chain employs TRBV27 and TRBJ2-2; TRBD2 might be the D (6 bases). The CDR3 consists of 15 residues. CDR1 and CDR2 from the germline V gene are MNHEY and SMNVEV (reference sequence). V shed 2 bases and J shed 1 base, with 8 bases lying between them. The chain's CDR3 is CASSLTSLNTGELFF. CDR3 DNA sequence: TGTGCCAGCAGTTTAACTAGCCTGAACACCGGGGAGCTGTTTTTT.

The chain recombines TRBV5-1 with TRBJ2-7; D ambiguous. The CDR3 totals 15 residues. Germline CDR1 and CDR2: SGHRS and YFSETQ. V was trimmed by 1 base and J by 7 bases, leaving 18 bases between them. CDR3 bases: TGCGCCAGCAGCTTGACCGACCTAGGTCAATTAGAGCAGTACTTC. This translates into CASSLTDLGQLEQYF.

The rearrangement links TRBV7-9 to TRBJ1-4; 10 bases agree with TRBD1. CDR1 SEHNR and CDR2 FQNEAQ come from the germline V gene (reference sequence). This CDR3 is 15 amino acids long. V lost 5 bases and J lost 5; bases outside the gene matches: 5. The CDR3 nucleotides read TGTGCCAGCAGCCCGAGGACAGGGGGAAATGAAAAACTGTTTTTT. Translating gives CASSPRTGGNEKLFF.

The chain is built from TRBV18 and TRBJ1-1; 9 bases map to TRBD1. Losses at the gene ends were 5 bases for V and 5 bases for J; bases not matched to a gene: 6. CDR3 length: 14 residues. Germline CDR1 and CDR2: KGHSH and LQKENI. The CDR3 loop is CASSEQGATTEAFF. CDR3 nucleotide sequence: TGTGCCAGCTCAGAACAGGGGGCGACGACTGAAGCTTTCTTT.

This clone has just a few counts. The chain uses TRBV5-1 and TRBJ2-7; 8 nucleotides align to TRBD2. The CDR3 totals 14 residues. Unmatched junction bases numbered 8, after V lost 2 bases and J lost 7 bases. Germline CDR1 and CDR2: SGHRS and YFSETQ. The CDR3 DNA is TGCGCCAGCAGCTTACAGCGGGAGCCGGGAGAGCAGTACTTC. As protein: CASSLQREPGEQYF.

This clone occurred once. The chain carries TRBV27 and TRBJ2-7; TRBD1 matches at 7 bases. V trimming: 3 bases; J trimming: 3 bases; junction bases outside the gene matches: 5. This CDR3 comprises 14 residues. The germline V gene has CDR1 MNHEY and CDR2 SMNVEV (reference sequence). CDR3 DNA: TGTGCCAGCAGTTTTTATCGGGACAGCTACGAGCAGTACTTC. Encoded protein: CASSFYRDSYEQYF.

This clone was observed a single time. V is TRBV6-5 and J is TRBJ2-1; 7 nucleotides match TRBD2. This CDR3 spans 13 amino acids. Germline trimming cut 9 bases from V and 5 bases from J; bases unmatched to any gene: 7. Looked up from germline, CDR1 is MNHEY and CDR2 is SVGAGI. Here the CDR3 DNA reads TGTGCCAGGCCCGGGACTACCAACAATGAGCAGTTCTTC. Its translation: CARPGTTNNEQFF.

The gene calls are TRBV7-3 and TRBJ1-1; possibly TRBD1 for D (5 bases). The length of the CDR3 is 13 residues. Per the germline V gene, CDR1 is SGHTA and CDR2 is FQGTGA. V lost 5 bases and J lost 2, with 9 bases in between. The CDR3, as DNA: TGTGCCAGCAGCGTAGACAGTAACACTGAAGCTTTCTTT. Translated: CASSVDSNTEAFF. Based on the CDR3 plus reference TRBV7-3 and TRBJ1-1, the full variable domain is GAGVSQTPSNKVTEKGKYVELRCDPISGHTALYWYRQSLGQGPEFLIYFQGTGAADDSGLPNDRFFAVRPEGSVSTLKIQRTERGDSAVYLCASSVDSNTEAFFGQGTRLTVV.

This chain uses TRBV19 with TRBJ2-1; 9 bases match TRBD1. The V gene's germline CDR1 is LNHDA and CDR2 SQIVND (reference sequence). With 7 bases clipped from V and 6 bases from J, the junction kept 7 bases outside the gene matches. This CDR3 comprises 14 residues. CDR3 residues: CASTLGQGSNEQFF. Written as DNA, the CDR3 is TGTGCCAGTACCCTGGGACAGGGCTCCAATGAGCAGTTCTTC.

The V call is TRBV28, the J call TRBJ2-7, with TRBD2 matching over 9 bases. CDR3 size: 14 residues. In germline, CDR1 is MDHEN, CDR2 SYDVKM. J gave up 2 bases and V 6 bases, and 5 bases lay outside the gene matches. The CDR3 region has the DNA TGTGCCAGCAGGGGGACTAGCTCTGCCTACGAGCAGTACTTC. Amino acids: CASRGTSSAYEQYF.

The chain uses TRBV15 and TRBJ1-2, with D maybe TRBD1 (5 bases). Germline V gene sequence: CDR1 LNHNV, CDR2 YYDKDF (reference sequence). Trimming removed 1 base at V and 6 bases at J, with 15 bases between. The CDR3 is 15 residues long. The chain's CDR3 is CATSRGGASNDGYTF. In nucleotides, the CDR3 is TGTGCCACCAGCAGAGGGGGCGCGTCGAACGATGGCTACACCTTC.

This sequence joins TRBV27 and TRBJ2-3; a weak D match, TRBD1 (5 bases). Germline CDR1 and CDR2: MNHEY and SMNVEV (reference sequence). CDR3 length: 12 residues. The V end was cut by 6 bases, the J end by 5 bases, with 9 bases between. CDR3 coding DNA: TGTGCCAGCAGGCAGGGTTTAGATACGCAGTATTTT. Its protein product is CASRQGLDTQYF.

The V call is TRBV4-1, the J call TRBJ1-3; D is ambiguous. CDR3 length equals 12 residues. V lost 0 bases and J 5 bases, leaving 2 bases between the germline ends. Looked up from germline, CDR1 is MGHRA and CDR2 is YSYEKL. The CDR3 region is CASSQERNTIYF. The CDR3 DNA is TGCGCCAGCAGCCAAGAGAGAAACACCATATATTTT.

V usage is TRBV28 and J usage is TRBJ1-1; 8 nucleotides line up with TRBD1. The CDR3 covers 16 residues. The V gene's germline CDR1 is MDHEN and CDR2 SYDVKM. V gave up 6 bases and J gave up 1 base; unmatched junction bases: 10. The CDR3 sequence: CASSTGQGRWNTEAFF. The CDR3 DNA reads TGTGCCAGCAGCACAGGACAGGGTCGCTGGAACACTGAAGCTTTCTTT.

This rearrangement joins TRBV3-1 (or the pseudogene TRBV3-2) to TRBJ1-6, with D perhaps TRBD1 (5 bases). The V end lost 0 bases, the J end lost 8 bases, and 17 bases lay between the germline ends. The germline CDR1 and CDR2 sequences are LGHDT and YNNKEL (reference sequence). CDR3 length equals 17 residues. CDR3 nucleotides: TGTGCCAGCAGCCAAGATAGGGTAAGGGGTTTACATTCACCCCTCCACTTT. Translation gives CASSQDRVRGLHSPLHF.

The V call is TRBV4-1, the J call TRBJ1-5; tentative D call: TRBD1 (6 bases). The CDR3 spans 16 residues. The germline CDR1 and CDR2 sequences are MGHRA and YSYEKL. V lost 4 bases to trimming and J lost 4 bases, with 17 bases between them. As DNA, the CDR3 is TGCGCCAGCAGCCCGACAGGAAGGGTCTCAAATCAGCCCCAGCATTTT. Residues: CASSPTGRVSNQPQHF.

J is TRBJ1-5 and V is TRBV7-9, with D unclear. Trimming stripped 5 bases from V and 3 bases from J, with 8 bases between. The CDR3 covers 13 residues. CDR1 is SEHNR, CDR2 FQNEAQ, per germline (reference sequence). This CDR3 is CASSEKPNQPQHF. The CDR3 nucleotides are TGTGCCAGCAGCGAAAAGCCCAATCAGCCCCAGCATTTT.

This rearrangement joins TRBV7-2 to TRBJ2-7, with D perhaps matching TRBD1 or TRBD2 (6 bases each). There are 16 residues in the CDR3. Deletions cut 4 bases from V and 2 bases from J, with 18 bases between. Germline V gives CDR1 SGHTA, CDR2 FQGNSA. The CDR3 is CASSSRAGQGTYEQYF. The CDR3 DNA sequence: TGTGCCAGCAGCTCCAGGGCGGGACAAGGGACCTACGAGCAGTACTTC.

The rearrangement links TRBV19 to TRBJ1-4; 8 bases are shared with TRBD1. After removal of 3 bases from V and 4 bases from J, the junction contained 1 base not matched to a gene. The CDR3 has 14 amino acids. Germline CDR1 and CDR2: LNHDA and SQIVND (reference sequence). The CDR3 here is CASSIGQGNEKLFF. CDR3 nucleotide sequence: TGTGCCAGTAGTATCGGACAGGGTAATGAAAAACTGTTTTTT.

This clone was detected only once. The J gene is TRBJ1-6, the V gene TRBV28; D is undetermined. Trimming took 3 bases from V and 7 from J, leaving 13 bases between them. Germline CDR1 MDHEN, CDR2 SYDVKM. CDR3 length equals 15 residues. For the CDR3, the DNA is TGTGCCAGCAGTTTGGCACAGAGCAACAATTCACCCCTCCACTTT. This sequence encodes CASSLAQSNNSPLHF.

The CDR3 reads CASSVTVDSNYGYTF. In DNA, the CDR3 is TGTGCCAGCAGCGTGACAGTGGATTCAAACTATGGCTACACCTTC. The gene calls are TRBV7-9 and TRBJ1-2; perhaps TRBD1 as D (5 bases). Per the germline V gene, CDR1 is SEHNR and CDR2 is FQNEAQ (reference sequence). Trimming cost V 5 bases and J 2 bases, with 15 bases left between them. This CDR3 has 15 residues.

The gene calls are TRBV29-1 and TRBJ1-2; TRBD1 matches 7 bases. V shed 0 bases and J 2 bases; nucleotides not matched to a gene: 3. CDR1 is SQVTM and CDR2 is ANQGSEA in the germline V gene. The CDR3 runs to 14 residues. DNA of the CDR3: TGCAGCGTTGAAGAGGCGGGACAGAACTATGGCTACACCTTC. It translates to CSVEEAGQNYGYTF.

The chain is built from TRBV5-6 and TRBJ2-1; 11 positions agree with TRBD2. This CDR3 has 15 residues. V was clipped by 3 bases and J by 4 bases; unmatched bases: 3. CDR1 and CDR2 (germline): SGHDT, YYEEEE. In DNA, the CDR3 is TGTGCCAGCAGCTCTACTAGCGGGAGTTACAATGAGCAGTTCTTC. Translated: CASSSTSGSYNEQFF.

The chain combines TRBV5-1 with TRBJ2-3; D is perhaps TRBD1 (6 bases). CDR3 size: 13 residues. Germline-derived CDR1 and CDR2 are SGHRS and YFSETQ. Trimming took off 4 bases at V and 7 bases at J, with 13 bases between the two ends. The CDR3 sequence: CASSLPGEHTQYF. The CDR3 region has the DNA TGCGCCAGCAGCCTTCCAGGGGAACATACGCAGTATTTT.

This clone appeared once. The chain carries TRBV4-3 and TRBJ1-4; the D gene is possibly TRBD1 (5 bases). The germline V gene encodes CDR1 LGHNA and CDR2 YSLEER. The CDR3 is 16 residues long. V was trimmed by 0 bases and J by 7 bases, leaving 15 bases between them. The CDR3 loop is CASSQDHAGRSEKLFF. Here the CDR3 DNA reads TGCGCCAGCAGCCAAGATCATGCAGGGAGGAGTGAAAAACTGTTTTTT.

This sequence joins TRBV5-4 and TRBJ1-6; D is uncertain. From germline, CDR1 is SGHNT and CDR2 YYREEE (reference sequence). The CDR3 sequence is 16 residues long. V was pared by 1 base and J by 8 bases, with 16 bases between. The CDR3 DNA reads as TGTGCCAGCAGCTTGATACGGGAATATGGGGATTCACCCCTCCACTTT. Translation gives CASSLIREYGDSPLHF.

V and J are TRBV29-1 and TRBJ1-4; no clear D gene. CDR3 length: 9 amino acids. Germline CDR1 SQVTM, CDR2 ANQGSEA. V was pared by 5 bases and J by 10 bases, with 5 bases between. In DNA form, the CDR3 reads TGCAGCGTTAAGGGAAAACTGTTTTTT. Its protein is CSVKGKLFF.

J is TRBJ2-5 and V is TRBV30; the match to TRBD1 covers 7 bases. Germline CDR1 GTSNPN, CDR2 SVGIG (reference sequence). The ends lost 3 bases at V and 7 bases at J; junction bases unmatched: 11. This CDR3 comprises 14 residues. The CDR3 DNA reads TGTGCCTGGAGGAGGGACAGACAGGTTGGGACCCAGTACTTC. This codes for CAWRRDRQVGTQYF.

This clone was picked up one time. V is TRBV24-1 and J is TRBJ2-7, with TRBD1 matching over 9 bases. The CDR3 contains 16 residues. With 9 bases clipped from V and 1 base from J, the junction kept 12 bases outside the gene matches. CDR1 is KGHDR, CDR2 SFDVKD, per germline. In DNA, the CDR3 is TGTGCCACCGAGGGACCGGGACAGGGTGTATCCTACGAGCAGTACTTC. Translating gives CATEGPGQGVSYEQYF.